This TCR beta chain derives from a study of T cell responses to AZD1222 COVID-19 vaccine. Trimming removed 0 bases from V and 5 bases from J; junction bases left unmatched: 4. The CDR3 is 15 amino acids. CDR1 and CDR2 (germline): SGHAT, FQNNGV. The method was immunoSEQ multiplex PCR; TCRdb's version includes in-frame clones alone and lacks a portion of them. The table lists roughly 180,000 clones, around 90% of them singletons. This clone was detected once. The receptor was derived from an adult in good health. The sample consisted of peripheral blood, taken on day 0 of AZD1222 vaccination. The V call is TRBV11-2, the J call TRBJ1-5; 7 bases are a match to TRBD1. The chain's CDR3 is CASSLDLQGDQPQHF. The CDR3 DNA sequence: TGTGCCAGCAGCTTAGATCTGCAGGGGGATCAGCCCCAGCATTTT.